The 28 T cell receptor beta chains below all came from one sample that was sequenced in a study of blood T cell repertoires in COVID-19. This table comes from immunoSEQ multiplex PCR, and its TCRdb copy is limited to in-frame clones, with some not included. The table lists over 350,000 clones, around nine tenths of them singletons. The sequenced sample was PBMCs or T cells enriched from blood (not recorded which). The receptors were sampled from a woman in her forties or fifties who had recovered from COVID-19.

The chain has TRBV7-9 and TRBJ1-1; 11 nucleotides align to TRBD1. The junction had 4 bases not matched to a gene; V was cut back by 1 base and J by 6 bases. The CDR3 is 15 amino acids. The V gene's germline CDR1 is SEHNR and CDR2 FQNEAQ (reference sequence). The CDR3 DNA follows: TGTGCCAGCAGCTTAGAGGGACAGGGGGGTTCTGAAGCTTTCTTT. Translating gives CASSLEGQGGSEAFF.

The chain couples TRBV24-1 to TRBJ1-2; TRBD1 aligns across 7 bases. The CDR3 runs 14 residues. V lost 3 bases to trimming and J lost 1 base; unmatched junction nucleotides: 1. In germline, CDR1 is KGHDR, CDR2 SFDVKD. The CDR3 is CATSDGTVNYGYTF. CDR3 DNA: TGTGCCACCAGTGATGGGACAGTTAACTATGGCTACACCTTC.

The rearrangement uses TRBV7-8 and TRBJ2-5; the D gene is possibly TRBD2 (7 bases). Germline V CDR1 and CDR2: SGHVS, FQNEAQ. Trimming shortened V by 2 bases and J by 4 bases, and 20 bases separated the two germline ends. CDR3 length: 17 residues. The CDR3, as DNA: TGTGCCAGCAGCTTATCACGGGGGGCTAGGAAGGTAGAGACCCAGTACTTC. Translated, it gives CASSLSRGARKVETQYF. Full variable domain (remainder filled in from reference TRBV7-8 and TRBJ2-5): GAGVSQSPRYKVAKRGQDVALRCDPISGHVSLFWYQQALGQGPEFLTYFQNEAQLDKSGLPSDRFFAERPEGSVSTLKIQRTQQEDSAVYLCASSLSRGARKVETQYFGPGTRLLVL.

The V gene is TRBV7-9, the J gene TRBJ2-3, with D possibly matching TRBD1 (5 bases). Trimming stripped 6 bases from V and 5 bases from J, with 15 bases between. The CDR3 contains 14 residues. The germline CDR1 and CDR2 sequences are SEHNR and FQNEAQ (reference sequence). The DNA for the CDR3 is TGTGCCAGCAGGGGGCCTCTTTCTTTAGATACGCAGTATTTT. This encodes CASRGPLSLDTQYF.

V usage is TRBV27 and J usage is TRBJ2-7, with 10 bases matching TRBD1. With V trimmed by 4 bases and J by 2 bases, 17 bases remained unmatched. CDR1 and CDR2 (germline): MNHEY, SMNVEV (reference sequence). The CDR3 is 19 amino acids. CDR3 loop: CASSSLGTGAYLPTYEQYF. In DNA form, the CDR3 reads TGTGCCAGCAGTTCCCTCGGGACAGGGGCGTATCTCCCAACCTACGAGCAGTACTTC.

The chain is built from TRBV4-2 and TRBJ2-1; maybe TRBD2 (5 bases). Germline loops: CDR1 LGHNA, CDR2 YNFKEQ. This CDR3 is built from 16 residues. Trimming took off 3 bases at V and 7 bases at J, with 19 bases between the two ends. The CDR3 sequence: CASSQPRGSVVNEQFF. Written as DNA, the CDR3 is TGTGCCAGCAGCCAGCCCCGTGGTAGCGTGGTGAATGAGCAGTTCTTC.

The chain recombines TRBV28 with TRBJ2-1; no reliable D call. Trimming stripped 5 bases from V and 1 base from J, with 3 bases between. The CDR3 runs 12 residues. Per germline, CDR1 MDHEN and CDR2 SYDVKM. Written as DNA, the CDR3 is TGTGCCAGCAGTCGGTCCTACAATGAGCAGTTCTTC. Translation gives CASSRSYNEQFF.

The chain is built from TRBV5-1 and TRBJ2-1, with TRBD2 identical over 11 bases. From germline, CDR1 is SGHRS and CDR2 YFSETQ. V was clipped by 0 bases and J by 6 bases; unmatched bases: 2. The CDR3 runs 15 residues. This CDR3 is CASSLAGTSGNEQFF. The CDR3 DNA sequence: TGCGCCAGCAGCTTGGCCGGGACTAGCGGCAATGAGCAGTTCTTC.

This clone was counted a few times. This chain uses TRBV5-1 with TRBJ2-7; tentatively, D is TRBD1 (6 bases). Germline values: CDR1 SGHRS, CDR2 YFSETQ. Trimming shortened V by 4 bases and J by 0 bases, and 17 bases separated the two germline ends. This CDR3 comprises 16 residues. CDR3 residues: CASSPNRDTFSYEQYF. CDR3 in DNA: TGCGCCAGCAGCCCGAACAGGGACACATTCTCCTACGAGCAGTACTTC.

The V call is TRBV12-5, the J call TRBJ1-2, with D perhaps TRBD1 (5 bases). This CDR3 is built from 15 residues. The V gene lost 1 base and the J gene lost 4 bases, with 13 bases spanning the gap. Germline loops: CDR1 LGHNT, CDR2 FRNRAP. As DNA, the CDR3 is TGTGCTAGTGGTTTGGGGGGCGAACCTCGCTATGGCTACACCTTC. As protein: CASGLGGEPRYGYTF.

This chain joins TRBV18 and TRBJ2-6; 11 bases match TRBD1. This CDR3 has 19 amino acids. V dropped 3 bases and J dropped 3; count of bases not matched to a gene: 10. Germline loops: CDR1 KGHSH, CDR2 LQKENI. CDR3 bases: TGTGCCAGCTCACCCACTTGGGACAGGGGGTCGAGTGGGGCCAACGTCCTGACTTTC. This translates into CASSPTWDRGSSGANVLTF.

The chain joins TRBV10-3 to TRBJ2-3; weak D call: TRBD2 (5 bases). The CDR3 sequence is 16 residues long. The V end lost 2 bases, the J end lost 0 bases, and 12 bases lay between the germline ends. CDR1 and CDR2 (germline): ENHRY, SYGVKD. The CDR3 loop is CAISERGLASTDTQYF. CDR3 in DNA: TGTGCCATCAGTGAGCGGGGTTTAGCAAGCACAGATACGCAGTATTTT.

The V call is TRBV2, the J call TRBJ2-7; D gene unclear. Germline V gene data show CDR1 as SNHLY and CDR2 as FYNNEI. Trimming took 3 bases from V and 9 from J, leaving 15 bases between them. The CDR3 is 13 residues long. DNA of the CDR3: TGTGCCAGCAGTGAGGGCAGGCAACTTGGGCAGTACTTC. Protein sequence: CASSEGRQLGQYF.

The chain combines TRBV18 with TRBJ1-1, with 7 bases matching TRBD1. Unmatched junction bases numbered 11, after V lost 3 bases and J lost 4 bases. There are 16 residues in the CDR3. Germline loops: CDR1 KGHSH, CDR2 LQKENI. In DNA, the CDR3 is TGTGCCAGCTCACCGGGCCCCCACAGGGGTGGCACTGAAGCTTTCTTT. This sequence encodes CASSPGPHRGGTEAFF.

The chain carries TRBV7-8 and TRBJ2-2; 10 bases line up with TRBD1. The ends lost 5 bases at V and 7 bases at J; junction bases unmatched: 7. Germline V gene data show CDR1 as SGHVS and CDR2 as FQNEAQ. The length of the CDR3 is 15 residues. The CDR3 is CASSMGQGIHGELFF. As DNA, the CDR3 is TGTGCCAGCAGCATGGGACAGGGGATCCACGGGGAGCTGTTTTTT.

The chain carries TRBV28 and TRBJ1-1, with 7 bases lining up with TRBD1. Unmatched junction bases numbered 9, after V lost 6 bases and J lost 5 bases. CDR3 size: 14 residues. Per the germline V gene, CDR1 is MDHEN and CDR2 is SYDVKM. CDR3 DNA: TGTGCCAGCAGAGCACAGGGGACGGGGACTGAAGCTTTCTTT. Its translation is CASRAQGTGTEAFF.

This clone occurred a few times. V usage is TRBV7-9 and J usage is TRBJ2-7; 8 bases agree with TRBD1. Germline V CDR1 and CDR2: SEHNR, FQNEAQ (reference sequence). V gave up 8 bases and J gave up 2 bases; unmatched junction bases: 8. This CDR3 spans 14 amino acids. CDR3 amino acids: CASQPGQETYEQYF. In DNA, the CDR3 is TGTGCCAGCCAACCGGGACAGGAGACCTACGAGCAGTACTTC.

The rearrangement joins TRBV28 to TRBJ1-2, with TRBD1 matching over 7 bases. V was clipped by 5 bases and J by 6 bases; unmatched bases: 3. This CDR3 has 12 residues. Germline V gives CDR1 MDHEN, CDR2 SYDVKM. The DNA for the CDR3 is TGTGCCAGCAGTGTCGACAGGGATGGCTACACCTTC. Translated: CASSVDRDGYTF.

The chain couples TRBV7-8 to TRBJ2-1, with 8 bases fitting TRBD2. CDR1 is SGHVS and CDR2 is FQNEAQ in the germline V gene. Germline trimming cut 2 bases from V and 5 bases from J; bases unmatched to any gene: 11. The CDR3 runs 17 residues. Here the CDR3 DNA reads TGTGCCAGCAGCTTAAACCCTCGGAGCGGGGGCAACAATGAGCAGTTCTTC. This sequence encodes CASSLNPRSGGNNEQFF.

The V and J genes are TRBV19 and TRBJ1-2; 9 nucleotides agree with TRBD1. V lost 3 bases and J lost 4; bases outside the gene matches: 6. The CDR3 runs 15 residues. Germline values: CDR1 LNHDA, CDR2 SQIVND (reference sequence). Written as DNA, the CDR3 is TGTGCCAGTAGTATCGGGACAGGGTCGGGCTATGGCTACACCTTC. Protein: CASSIGTGSGYGYTF.

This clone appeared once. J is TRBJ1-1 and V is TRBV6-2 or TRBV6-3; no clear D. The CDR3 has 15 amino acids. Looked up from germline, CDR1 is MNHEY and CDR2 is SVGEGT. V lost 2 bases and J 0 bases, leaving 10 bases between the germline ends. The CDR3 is CASSYPRRVNTEAFF. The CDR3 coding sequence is TGTGCCAGCAGTTACCCTAGGCGGGTGAACACTGAAGCTTTCTTT.

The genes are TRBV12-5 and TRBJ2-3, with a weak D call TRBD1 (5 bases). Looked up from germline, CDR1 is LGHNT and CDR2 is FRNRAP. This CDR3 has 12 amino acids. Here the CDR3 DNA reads TGTGCCAGTAGGGGTGGCACAGATACGCAGTATTTT. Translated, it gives CASRGGTDTQYF.

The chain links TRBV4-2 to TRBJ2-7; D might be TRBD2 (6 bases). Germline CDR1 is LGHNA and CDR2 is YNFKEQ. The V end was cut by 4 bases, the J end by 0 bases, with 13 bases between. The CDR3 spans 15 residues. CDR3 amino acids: CASSPGDPSSYEQYF. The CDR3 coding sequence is TGTGCCAGCAGCCCGGGGGACCCATCCTCCTACGAGCAGTACTTC.

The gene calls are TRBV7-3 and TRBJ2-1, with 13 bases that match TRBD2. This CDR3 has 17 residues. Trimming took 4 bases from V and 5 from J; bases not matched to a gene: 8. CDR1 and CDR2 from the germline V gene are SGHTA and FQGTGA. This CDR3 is CASSSVPGLAGNNEQFF. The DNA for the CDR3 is TGTGCCAGCAGCTCCGTTCCGGGACTAGCGGGGAACAATGAGCAGTTCTTC.

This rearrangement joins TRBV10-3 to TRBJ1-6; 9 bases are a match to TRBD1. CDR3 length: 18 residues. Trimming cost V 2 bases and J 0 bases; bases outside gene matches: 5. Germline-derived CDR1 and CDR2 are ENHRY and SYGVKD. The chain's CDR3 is CAISEIGQGSSYNSPLHF. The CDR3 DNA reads TGTGCCATCAGTGAGATAGGACAGGGGAGCTCCTATAATTCACCCCTCCACTTT.

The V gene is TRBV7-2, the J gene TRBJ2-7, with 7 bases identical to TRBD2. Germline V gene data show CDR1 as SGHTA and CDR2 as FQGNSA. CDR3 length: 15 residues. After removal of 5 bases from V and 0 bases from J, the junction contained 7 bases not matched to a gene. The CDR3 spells CASSQSGASSYEQYF. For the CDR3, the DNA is TGTGCCAGCAGCCAGAGCGGGGCGTCCTCCTACGAGCAGTACTTC. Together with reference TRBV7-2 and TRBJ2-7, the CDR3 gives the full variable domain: GAGVSQSPSNKVTEKGKDVELRCDPISGHTALYWYRQSLGQGLEFLIYFQGNSAPDKSGLPSDRFSAERTGGSVSTLTIQRTQQEDSAVYLCASSQSGASSYEQYFGPGTRLTVT.

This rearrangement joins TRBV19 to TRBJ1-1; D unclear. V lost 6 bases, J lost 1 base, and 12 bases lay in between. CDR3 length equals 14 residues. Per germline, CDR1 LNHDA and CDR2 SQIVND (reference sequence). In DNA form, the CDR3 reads TGTGCCAGTAGCCCCCCCCGGGAGAACACTGAAGCTTTCTTT. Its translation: CASSPPRENTEAFF.

The CDR3: CASAREWDSYEQYF. CDR3 sequence (DNA): TGTGCCAGCGCAAGGGAGTGGGATTCCTACGAGCAGTACTTC. J is TRBJ2-7 and V is TRBV11-1; D may be TRBD2 (5 bases). The V end lost 8 bases, the J end lost 1 base, and 15 bases lay between the germline ends. Germline V gene lookup returns CDR1 SGHAT and CDR2 FQDESV (reference sequence). CDR3 length equals 14 residues. Combining the CDR3 with reference TRBV11-1 and TRBJ2-7 gives the whole variable domain EAEVAQSPRYKITEKSQAVAFWCDPISGHATLYWYRQILGQGPELLVQFQDESVVDDSQLPKDRFSAERLKGVDSTLKIQPAELGDSAMYLCASAREWDSYEQYFGPGTRLTVT.